This TCR beta chain was documented in a study of CD8 T cells in Susac syndrome. Random hexamers were used to reverse transcribe an amount of roughly 0.5 to 1 ug RNA. One entry per CDR3 protein results from TCRdb running MiXCR on the immunoSEQ multiplex PCR reads. The sample gives 150,000 to 200,000 distinct CDR3 sequences, roughly 95% of which show up once; 0.093% is in the top ten. The specimen sequenced was CD4+ T cells from PBMCs. This TCR was recovered from a human donor with multiple sclerosis.

Here the CDR3 DNA reads TGCAGTGCTACTCTAGCGGCACTATACAATGAGCAGTTCTTC. Its protein is CSATLAALYNEQFF. This rearrangement joins TRBV20-1 to TRBJ2-1, with TRBD2 matching over 7 bases. The length of the CDR3 is 14 residues. The junction had 7 bases not matched to a gene; V was cut back by 4 bases and J by 4 bases. The germline V gene has CDR1 DFQATT and CDR2 SNEGSKA (reference sequence).